These 25 T cell receptor beta chains originate from one sample sequenced in a study of radiotherapy plus CTLA-4 blockade in lung cancer. TCRdb's table, derived via immunoSEQ multiplex PCR, lists solely in-frame clones and lacks some. The sample has about 87,000 clones; around 87% are singletons. Here the sequenced sample was peripheral blood, taken from a patient treated with radiotherapy plus ipilimumab. These receptors were obtained from a human donor with non-small cell lung cancer that progressed on radiotherapy plus ipilimumab.

This clone was observed once. The CDR3 reads CASSATGGFGNTIYF. Here the CDR3 DNA reads TGTGCCAGCAGTGCGACAGGGGGCTTTGGAAACACCATATATTTT. This chain connects TRBV6-1 to TRBJ1-3, with 10 bases aligning to TRBD1. V dropped 4 bases and J dropped 3; count of bases not matched to a gene: 3. Germline assignment: CDR1 MNHNS and CDR2 SASEGT. This CDR3 has 15 amino acids.

This chain uses TRBV6-6 with TRBJ1-6, with 7 bases matching TRBD1. With V trimmed by 6 bases and J by 4 bases, 6 bases remained unmatched. Germline CDR1 and CDR2: MNHNY and SVGAGI (reference sequence). This CDR3 region has 15 residues. Here the CDR3 reads CASSYGTDYNSPLHF. The CDR3 DNA reads as TGTGCCAGCAGCTATGGGACAGATTATAATTCACCCCTCCACTTT.

Here the CDR3 DNA reads TGTGCCAGCTCACCACTGGGGACAGGGGGCCTGGCCGGGACTGAAGCTTTCTTT. Amino acids: CASSPLGTGGLAGTEAFF. This rearrangement joins TRBV18 to TRBJ1-1; 12 nucleotides align to TRBD1. This CDR3 has 18 residues. V lost 1 base and J lost 5; bases outside the gene matches: 11. Germline lookup yields CDR1 KGHSH and CDR2 LQKENI.

This clone was picked up one time. The J gene is TRBJ2-5, the V gene TRBV9; 8 nucleotides align to TRBD2. Germline trimming cut 4 bases from V and 1 base from J; bases unmatched to any gene: 3. This CDR3 has 14 amino acids. The germline gives CDR1 SGDLS, CDR2 YYNGEE. The CDR3, as DNA: TGTGCCAGCAGCCCCGGGGGGGCCCAAGAGACCCAGTACTTC. This translates into CASSPGGAQETQYF.

V is TRBV11-3 and J is TRBJ2-7; TRBD2 might be the D (5 bases). The CDR3 runs to 13 residues. Trimming shortened V by 1 base and J by 7 bases, and 11 bases separated the two germline ends. CDR1 SGHNT and CDR2 YENEEA come from the germline V gene. The CDR3 reads CASSLGLKGEQYF. Here the CDR3 DNA reads TGTGCCAGCAGCTTAGGACTAAAAGGGGAGCAGTACTTC.

This chain uses TRBV27 with TRBJ2-2; the D gene is possibly TRBD1 (6 bases). Germline V gene sequence: CDR1 MNHEY, CDR2 SMNVEV (reference sequence). CDR3 size: 15 residues. V shed 2 bases and J shed 6 bases, with 13 bases lying between them. The CDR3 DNA sequence: TGTGCCAGCAGTTTAGGGGGCGCGGCCCCCGGGGAGCTGTTTTTT. Its protein product is CASSLGGAAPGELFF.

The chain combines TRBV6-1 with TRBJ2-2, with D possibly TRBD1 on 6 matching bases. The CDR3 totals 15 residues. Germline CDR1 is MNHNS and CDR2 is SASEGT. V was shortened by 6 bases and J by 1 base, with 12 bases between the two germline ends. The CDR3 nucleotides read TGTGCCAGCAGGGTGCAGGGACAGAACACCGGGGAGCTGTTTTTT. It encodes CASRVQGQNTGELFF.

About this clone itself: In the same sample, other DNA sequences code for this CDR3. The chain uses TRBV27 and TRBJ2-7, with a weak D call TRBD1 (6 bases). This CDR3 has 13 amino acids. V was shortened by 5 bases and J by 3 bases, with 11 bases between the two germline ends. Germline-derived CDR1 and CDR2 are MNHEY and SMNVEV (reference sequence). As DNA, the CDR3 is TGTGCCAGCAGTGAGGGGACAAACTACGAGCAGTACTTC. Protein: CASSEGTNYEQYF.

J is TRBJ1-5 and V is TRBV4-1, with TRBD1 identical over 8 bases. Germline lookup yields CDR1 MGHRA and CDR2 YSYEKL. The V segment lost 0 bases and the J segment 3 bases; nucleotides outside the gene matches: 1. The CDR3 loop spans 15 amino acids. The CDR3 loop reads CASSQEDRANQPQHF. As DNA, the CDR3 is TGCGCCAGCAGCCAAGAGGACAGGGCCAATCAGCCCCAGCATTTT.

This chain links TRBV7-2 with TRBJ2-7, with 16 bases aligning to TRBD2. The trim removed 3 bases at V and 4 bases at J, leaving 3 bases unmatched. CDR3 length: 16 amino acids. Germline CDR1 and CDR2: SGHTA and FQGNSA. CDR3 DNA: TGTGCCAGCAGCTTGGGACTAGCGGGGGGGCGTTACGAGCAGTACTTC. Translation: CASSLGLAGGRYEQYF.

This chain joins TRBV10-3 and TRBJ2-7, with no clear D. This CDR3 contains 15 residues. Germline assignment: CDR1 ENHRY and CDR2 SYGVKD. V was shortened by 2 bases and J by 0 bases, with 11 bases between the two germline ends. The CDR3 DNA reads TGTGCCATCAGTGAGCCCGGACGGGTCTCCTACGAGCAGTACTTC. Amino acid sequence: CAISEPGRVSYEQYF.

The chain couples TRBV2 to TRBJ1-1; D not resolved. CDR3 length: 12 amino acids. The V end was cut by 0 bases, the J end by 6 bases, with 5 bases between. Germline V CDR1 and CDR2: SNHLY, FYNNEI. The CDR3 reads CASSEASAEAFF. DNA for the CDR3: TGTGCCAGCAGTGAAGCTTCGGCTGAAGCTTTCTTT.

This rearrangement joins TRBV5-4 to TRBJ1-3; TRBD1 agrees at 7 bases. The ends lost 4 bases at V and 4 bases at J; junction bases unmatched: 8. The germline gives CDR1 SGHNT, CDR2 YYREEE (reference sequence). The length of the CDR3 is 15 residues. CDR3 protein: CASSVADRFGNTIYF. CDR3 coding DNA: TGTGCCAGCAGCGTCGCGGACAGGTTCGGAAACACCATATATTTT.

CDR3 DNA: TGTGCCACCAGACGAGACGAAAAACTGTTTTTT. This sequence encodes CATRRDEKLFF. The chain has TRBV19 and TRBJ1-4, with D hard to call. CDR3 length: 11 residues. The V gene's germline CDR1 is LNHDA and CDR2 SQIVND (reference sequence). V lost 10 bases and J 8 bases, leaving 11 bases between the germline ends.

The chain is built from TRBV7-9 and TRBJ2-7; TRBD1 agrees at 8 bases. CDR3 size: 13 residues. The ends lost 3 bases at V and 2 bases at J; junction bases unmatched: 0. Germline CDR1 reads SEHNR; CDR2 reads FQNEAQ (reference sequence). The chain's CDR3 is CASSLDRAYEQYF. The CDR3 nucleotides are TGTGCCAGCAGCTTGGACAGGGCCTACGAGCAGTACTTC. The whole variable domain, filled in from reference TRBV7-9 and TRBJ2-7, reads DTGVSQNPRHKITKRGQNVTFRCDPISEHNRLYWYRQTLGQGPEFLTYFQNEAQLEKSRLLSDRFSAERPKGSFSTLEIQRTEQGDSAMYLCASSLDRAYEQYFGPGTRLTVT.

The rearrangement links TRBV6-6 to TRBJ1-4; the D gene is possibly TRBD1 (5 bases). The CDR3 totals 14 residues. The germline gives CDR1 MNHNY, CDR2 SVGAGI (reference sequence). V lost 6 bases and J lost 3, with 11 bases in between. The DNA of the CDR3 is TGTGCCAGCAGACGGGGGGGGGCTAATGAAAAACTGTTTTTT. Translated, it gives CASRRGGANEKLFF.

V gene TRBV5-4 combines with J gene TRBJ2-7; 8 bases are a match to TRBD2. The CDR3 totals 16 residues. Looked up from germline, CDR1 is SGHNT and CDR2 is YYREEE (reference sequence). J was trimmed by 0 bases and V by 6 bases; bases with no gene match: 11. CDR3 in DNA: TGTGCCAGCACCACCCGGGGGGGGGCGAGCTCCTACGAGCAGTACTTC. Residues: CASTTRGGASSYEQYF.

The V and J genes are TRBV27 and TRBJ1-1; no definite D call. The CDR3 consists of 15 residues. Deletions cut 6 bases from V and 1 base from J, with 15 bases between. Per the germline V gene, CDR1 is MNHEY and CDR2 is SMNVEV (reference sequence). The CDR3: CASSPKAGGNTEAFF. The CDR3 coding sequence is TGTGCCAGCAGCCCAAAAGCGGGCGGGAACACTGAAGCTTTCTTT.

This clone was picked up a small number of times. In the same sample, other DNA sequences code for this CDR3. J is TRBJ1-5 and V is TRBV7-9; the D gene is possibly TRBD1 (6 bases). V lost 0 bases and J 6 bases, leaving 18 bases between the germline ends. Germline CDR1 is SEHNR and CDR2 is FQNEAQ (reference sequence). The CDR3 runs to 17 residues. The CDR3 sequence is CASSLAGERGIGQPQHF. The CDR3 bases are TGTGCCAGCAGCTTAGCGGGAGAGAGGGGGATAGGTCAGCCCCAGCATTTT. Full variable domain (missing parts from reference TRBV7-9 and TRBJ1-5): DTGVSQNPRHKITKRGQNVTFRCDPISEHNRLYWYRQTLGQGPEFLTYFQNEAQLEKSRLLSDRFSAERPKGSFSTLEIQRTEQGDSAMYLCASSLAGERGIGQPQHFGDGTRLSIL.

V usage is TRBV29-1 and J usage is TRBJ1-4, with 10 bases aligning to TRBD1. J was trimmed by 8 bases and V by 7 bases; bases with no gene match: 10. This CDR3 has 14 residues. In germline, CDR1 is SQVTM, CDR2 ANQGSEA. The CDR3 DNA reads TGCAGCGCTGGGGGTGGGACAGGGGTCGAAAAACTGTTTTTT. It encodes CSAGGGTGVEKLFF. Together with reference TRBV29-1 and TRBJ1-4, the CDR3 gives the full variable domain: SAVISQKPSRDICQRGTSLTIQCQVDSQVTMMFWYRQQPGQSLTLIATANQGSEATYESGFVIDKFPISRPNLTFSTLTVSNMSPEDSSIYLCSAGGGTGVEKLFFGSGTQLSVL.

The chain employs TRBV18 and TRBJ2-2; 7 bases align to TRBD1. The CDR3 spans 15 residues. Germline CDR1 is KGHSH and CDR2 is LQKENI. The ends lost 6 bases at V and 6 bases at J; junction bases unmatched: 10. The CDR3 bases are TGTGCCAGCTCGCCCAAGACAGGGATCTCCGGGGAGCTGTTTTTT. It codes for CASSPKTGISGELFF.

V gene TRBV7-9 combines with J gene TRBJ2-3; D unresolved. With 4 bases removed from V and 8 bases from J, the gap between germline ends came to 13 bases. CDR1 and CDR2 from the germline V gene are SEHNR and FQNEAQ (reference sequence). This CDR3 has 13 amino acids. The CDR3: CASSSDHLGTQYF. The CDR3 region has the DNA TGTGCCAGCAGCTCGGACCATTTAGGTACGCAGTATTTT. The whole variable domain, filled in from reference TRBV7-9 and TRBJ2-3, reads DTGVSQNPRHKITKRGQNVTFRCDPISEHNRLYWYRQTLGQGPEFLTYFQNEAQLEKSRLLSDRFSAERPKGSFSTLEIQRTEQGDSAMYLCASSSDHLGTQYFGPGTRLTVL.

The chain is built from TRBV14 and TRBJ2-7; D is tentatively TRBD1 or TRBD2 (5 bases each). Germline V gene lookup returns CDR1 SGHDN and CDR2 FVKESK. The V end was cut by 1 base, the J end by 10 bases, with 14 bases between. The CDR3 extends over 13 amino acids. The CDR3 sequence is CASSQGGETPQYF. Written as DNA, the CDR3 is TGTGCCAGCAGCCAAGGAGGGGAGACTCCACAGTACTTC.

V is TRBV27 and J is TRBJ2-2; 7 bases are a match to TRBD2. The V gene's germline CDR1 is MNHEY and CDR2 SMNVEV (reference sequence). The CDR3 covers 16 residues. The junction had 5 bases not matched to a gene; V was cut back by 0 bases and J by 4 bases. The CDR3 nucleotides read TGTGCCAGCAGTTTATCACGGGGGGTGGTCACCGGGGAGCTGTTTTTT. Translated: CASSLSRGVVTGELFF.

The chain uses TRBV7-8 and TRBJ2-7, with 7 bases that match TRBD2. The CDR3 is made up of 15 amino acids. The germline V gene encodes CDR1 SGHVS and CDR2 FQNEAQ. The V and J ends lost 5 bases and 1 base, in that order; junction bases with no gene match: 8. DNA of the CDR3: TGTGCCAGCAGCACTACGTTAGCGGGTTCCTACGAGCAGTACTTC. It encodes CASSTTLAGSYEQYF.